This T cell receptor (beta chain) was identified in a study of T cell changes during pregnancy in multiple sclerosis. TCRdb keeps only in-frame clones here, not all; method: immunoSEQ multiplex PCR. The table includes 9,500 to 14,000 clones, over 65% detected once. Sequenced material: CD8+ T cells from peripheral blood mononuclear cells, taken after pregnancy. The TCR comes from a female donor in good health, enrolled as a control in a pregnancy study.

DNA for the CDR3: TGTGCCAGCTCTGACAGGGGGTATGGCTACACCTTC. Protein sequence: CASSDRGYGYTF. This chain links TRBV18 with TRBJ1-2; 9 nucleotides line up with TRBD1. CDR3 length equals 12 residues. V was pared by 6 bases and J by 5 bases, with 1 base of the junction left unmatched. Per the germline V gene, CDR1 is KGHSH and CDR2 is LQKENI.